This TCR beta chain was profiled in a study of spatial heterogeneity in lung cancer. Ten or more counts support this clonotype. Time point reported: sample taken at primary tumor resection. Trimming took off 1 base at V and 2 bases at J, with 9 bases between the two ends. The length of the CDR3 is 15 residues. Germline values: CDR1 LNHDA, CDR2 SQIVND (reference sequence). TCRdb used MiXCR to reprocess the 5' RACE reads, holding one entry per CDR3 protein. This table holds under 2,500 distinct CDR3 sequences, 24% found once. This chain joins TRBV19 and TRBJ2-1; D not resolved. Sequences were derived from normal lung tissue next to the tumor, sampled at surgery. This sequence originates from a male donor with early-stage non-small cell lung cancer. DNA for the CDR3: TGTGCCAGTAGTATAGGCCCCGACACCTACAATGAGCAGTTCTTC. Encoded protein: CASSIGPDTYNEQFF.